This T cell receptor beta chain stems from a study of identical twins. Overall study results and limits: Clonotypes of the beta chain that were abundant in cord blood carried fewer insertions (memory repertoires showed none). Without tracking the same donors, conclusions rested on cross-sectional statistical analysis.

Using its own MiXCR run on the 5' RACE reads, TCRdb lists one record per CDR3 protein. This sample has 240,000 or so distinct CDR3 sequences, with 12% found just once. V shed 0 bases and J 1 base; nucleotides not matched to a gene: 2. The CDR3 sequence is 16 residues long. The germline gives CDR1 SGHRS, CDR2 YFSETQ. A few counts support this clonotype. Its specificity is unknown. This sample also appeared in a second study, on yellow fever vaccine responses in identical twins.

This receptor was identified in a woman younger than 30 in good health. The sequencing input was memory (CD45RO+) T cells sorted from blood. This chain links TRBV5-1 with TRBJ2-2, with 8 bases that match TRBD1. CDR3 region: CASSLAGTGNTGELFF. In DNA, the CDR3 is TGCGCCAGCAGCTTGGCCGGGACAGGGAACACCGGGGAGCTGTTTTTT.